These 25 T cell receptor beta chains originate from one sample sequenced in a study of T cells in Graves' hyperthyroidism and ophthalmopathy (dated by TCRdb to between 2019 and 2020). The library was produced with multiplex PCR. Sequencing was carried out with an Illumina HiSeq 2000. TCR beta CDR3 regions were amplified from RNA transcripts. A first-round RT-PCR of the TCR CDR3 used the HTBI primer set with the Qiagen OneStep RT-PCR kit. The public sequencing data were trimmed at Q25 with fastp and processed into clonotypes with MiXCR by TCRdb, which kept only in-frame beta chains. Duplicate CDR3 protein sequences are folded into a single record with the most common DNA and genes. For this sample there are a few hundred thousand distinct CDR3 sequences; roughly 16% appear just once. The top ten hold approximately 3.5% of the sample. The sequenced sample was blood. The receptors were sampled from a woman in her 40s with Graves' ophthalmopathy.

The chain carries TRBV20-1 and TRBJ1-1; no clear D. The CDR3 totals 11 residues. V shed 6 bases and J shed 4 bases, with 9 bases lying between them. The germline gives CDR1 DFQATT, CDR2 SNEGSKA (reference sequence). The CDR3 DNA is TGCAGTGCCAATAAATTCACTGAAGCTTTCTTT. Its protein is CSANKFTEAFF.

There are a few counts of this clonotype. The V and J genes are TRBV30 and TRBJ1-3, with TRBD1 as a possible D gene (5 bases). Germline CDR1 and CDR2: GTSNPN and SVGIG (reference sequence). V was trimmed by 3 bases and J by 2 bases, leaving 17 bases between them. The CDR3 has 16 amino acids. The CDR3 loop is CAWRGSGDKAGNTIYF. As DNA, the CDR3 is TGTGCCTGGAGGGGGTCGGGGGATAAGGCTGGAAACACCATATATTTT.

The V call is TRBV10-3, the J call TRBJ2-1; 10 bases are a match to TRBD2. The CDR3 covers 15 residues. The ends lost 2 bases at V and 9 bases at J; junction bases unmatched: 7. Germline V gene sequence: CDR1 ENHRY, CDR2 SYGVKD. CDR3 coding DNA: TGTGCCATCAGTGAGGCAGCGGGAGGGATGGGTGAGCAGTTCTTC. Its protein is CAISEAAGGMGEQFF.

This clonotype was detected only a few times. The rearrangement links TRBV10-3 to TRBJ1-1; tentative D call: TRBD1 (6 bases). This CDR3 comprises 14 residues. Trimming took off 7 bases at V and 2 bases at J, with 14 bases between the two ends. Germline loops: CDR1 ENHRY, CDR2 SYGVKD. The CDR3 nucleotides read TGTGCCATCAACAGGGACGTTGGAAACACTGAAGCTTTCTTT. Translated: CAINRDVGNTEAFF.

V gene TRBV5-1 combines with J gene TRBJ1-1; no firm D call. Germline CDR1 SGHRS, CDR2 YFSETQ. This CDR3 is built from 14 residues. The V end was cut by 4 bases, the J end by 5 bases, with 15 bases between. This chain's CDR3 is CASSLHMSGTEAFF. The DNA for the CDR3 is TGCGCCAGCAGCCTTCATATGAGCGGGACTGAAGCTTTCTTT.

Many counts were recorded for this clonotype. The J gene is TRBJ2-1, the V gene TRBV7-2, with 7 bases identical to TRBD2. Unmatched junction bases numbered 3, after V lost 1 base and J lost 0 bases. This CDR3 has 16 amino acids. Germline V gene sequence: CDR1 SGHTA, CDR2 FQGNSA. The CDR3 reads CASSLDGGGSYNEQFF. The CDR3 DNA follows: TGTGCCAGCAGCTTAGATGGGGGGGGCTCCTACAATGAGCAGTTCTTC. Filled out from reference TRBV7-2 and TRBJ2-1, the complete variable domain reads GAGVSQSPSNKVTEKGKDVELRCDPISGHTALYWYRQSLGQGLEFLIYFQGNSAPDKSGLPSDRFSAERTGGSVSTLTIQRTQQEDSAVYLCASSLDGGGSYNEQFFGPGTRLTVL.

This clonotype was counted ten times or more. The chain uses TRBV2 and TRBJ2-1; 9 nucleotides match TRBD2. Trimming took 3 bases from V and 13 from J; bases not matched to a gene: 7. CDR1 and CDR2 (germline): SNHLY, FYNNEI. The CDR3 totals 13 residues. In DNA form, the CDR3 reads TGTGCCAGCAGTGATAGCGGGGGTCTTCGTCAGTTCTTC. Protein sequence: CASSDSGGLRQFF.

This clonotype has ten or more counts. The V gene is TRBV25-1, the J gene TRBJ2-3, with TRBD1 matching over 7 bases. Germline-derived CDR1 and CDR2 are MGHDK and SYGVNS. The J segment lost 2 bases and the V segment lost 4 bases, leaving 9 bases of the junction unmatched. The CDR3 contains 16 residues. The CDR3 sequence: CASSGGSGQHTDTQYF. CDR3 coding DNA: TGTGCCAGCAGTGGAGGCTCGGGACAGCACACAGATACGCAGTATTTT.

The sample holds many counts of this clonotype. V usage is TRBV11-2 and J usage is TRBJ2-1; D possibly matches TRBD1 or TRBD2 (5 bases each). The CDR3 spans 15 residues. V was shortened by 4 bases and J by 9 bases, with 19 bases between the two germline ends. Germline CDR1 and CDR2: SGHAT and FQNNGV. The CDR3 protein is CASSWDLTSASEQFF. In nucleotides, the CDR3 is TGTGCCAGCAGCTGGGACCTAACTAGTGCGAGTGAGCAGTTCTTC. The full variable domain, rest sourced from reference TRBV11-2 and TRBJ2-1, is EAGVAQSPRYKIIEKRQSVAFWCNPISGHATLYWYQQILGQGPKLLIQFQNNGVVDDSQLPKDRFSAERLKGVDSTLKIQPAKLEDSAVYLCASSWDLTSASEQFFGPGTRLTVL.

V gene TRBV7-2 combines with J gene TRBJ1-5; no clear D. Germline V CDR1 and CDR2: SGHTA, FQGNSA. The CDR3 loop spans 16 amino acids. Trimming removed 1 base at V and 7 bases at J, with 17 bases between. The CDR3 nucleotides are TGTGCCAGCAGCTTAGGCAGTGTACAGTTCGGGCAGCCCCAGCATTTT. Amino acids: CASSLGSVQFGQPQHF.

This clonotype has ten or more counts. This chain uses TRBV20-1 with TRBJ2-1; the match to TRBD1 covers 7 bases. Unmatched junction bases numbered 9, after V lost 5 bases and J lost 5 bases. The CDR3 has 14 residues. Germline CDR1 reads DFQATT; CDR2 reads SNEGSKA (reference sequence). The CDR3 protein is CSALHWDSNNEQFF. CDR3 DNA sequence: TGCAGTGCTCTACACTGGGACAGCAACAATGAGCAGTTCTTC.

This chain connects TRBV28 to TRBJ1-1; D gene ambiguous. Trimming pared 6 bases from V and 4 bases from J, leaving 18 bases between. The length of the CDR3 is 15 residues. Germline CDR1 and CDR2: MDHEN and SYDVKM. The CDR3 DNA reads as TGTGCCAGCAGCTTACTAGATGCCCCCGCCACTGAAGCTTTCTTT. This codes for CASSLLDAPATEAFF.

This clonotype was counted ten times or more. The V and J genes are TRBV2 and TRBJ2-7; 9 positions match TRBD1. CDR3 length: 14 residues. Germline trimming cut 7 bases from V and 1 base from J; bases unmatched to any gene: 5. Per the germline V gene, CDR1 is SNHLY and CDR2 is FYNNEI. The DNA of the CDR3 is TGTGCCAGCAATGGACAGGGGATGTCCTACGAGCAGTACTTC. Protein: CASNGQGMSYEQYF.

This clonotype was observed a few times. V gene TRBV5-4 combines with J gene TRBJ2-3; the D call may be TRBD1 or TRBD2 (5 bases each). V was trimmed by 10 bases and J by 3 bases, leaving 18 bases between them. Germline V gene data show CDR1 as SGHNT and CDR2 as YYREEE (reference sequence). CDR3 length: 14 amino acids. The CDR3 region has the DNA TGTGCCGGGACCGCCGGTCCACTTACAGATACGCAGTATTTT. It codes for CAGTAGPLTDTQYF.

V usage is TRBV19 and J usage is TRBJ1-1, with 7 nucleotides matching TRBD1. The germline V gene has CDR1 LNHDA and CDR2 SQIVND (reference sequence). The V and J ends lost 3 bases and 11 bases, in that order; junction bases with no gene match: 18. CDR3 size: 16 residues. The CDR3 protein is CASSIRDREGTRKAFF. The CDR3 DNA sequence: TGTGCCAGTAGTATCCGCGACAGGGAGGGGACTAGGAAGGCTTTCTTT.

Ten or more counts support this clonotype. The chain recombines TRBV3-1 with TRBJ1-4; 7 nucleotides line up with TRBD1. Germline V gene sequence: CDR1 LGHDT, CDR2 YNNKEL (reference sequence). With V trimmed by 1 base and J by 5 bases, 7 bases remained unmatched. The length of the CDR3 is 16 residues. The CDR3: CASSQARTGANEKLFF. The DNA for the CDR3 is TGTGCCAGCAGCCAAGCACGGACAGGAGCGAATGAAAAACTGTTTTTT.

This clonotype was counted a few times. This CDR3 is CASSPGWGFRTEAFF. CDR3 nucleotide sequence: TGTGCCAGCAGCCCGGGGTGGGGGTTTAGGACTGAAGCTTTCTTT. J is TRBJ1-1 and V is TRBV5-8; the D gene is possibly TRBD1 (5 bases). Per germline, CDR1 SGHTS and CDR2 YDEGEE. The CDR3 consists of 15 residues. The ends were cut back, 4 bases at V and 5 bases at J, with 18 bases in the middle.

This clonotype was detected a few times. The gene calls are TRBV5-1 and TRBJ1-1; 9 bases are a match to TRBD1. The CDR3 loop spans 13 amino acids. V lost 4 bases, J lost 6 bases, and 4 bases stayed unmatched. In germline, CDR1 is SGHRS, CDR2 YFSETQ. The CDR3 DNA reads TGCGCCAGCAGCCCTGGACAGGGGTCTGAAGCTTTCTTT. Amino acid sequence: CASSPGQGSEAFF.

This clonotype was observed many times. J is TRBJ2-5 and V is TRBV11-2, with unresolved D. CDR1 is SGHAT and CDR2 is FQNNGV in the germline V gene. The V end lost 3 bases, the J end lost 1 base, and 9 bases lay between the germline ends. The CDR3 has 14 amino acids. CDR3 region: CASSFRRFQETQYF. The CDR3 nucleotides read TGTGCCAGCAGCTTTAGAAGGTTCCAAGAGACCCAGTACTTC.

CDR3 residues: CASSRDARTGGTNEKLFF. The DNA of the CDR3 is TGCGCCAGCAGCCGCGACGCCCGGACAGGGGGCACTAATGAAAAACTGTTTTTT. The rearrangement joins TRBV5-1 to TRBJ1-4, with 11 positions matching TRBD1. The CDR3 has 18 amino acids. Germline CDR1 SGHRS, CDR2 YFSETQ. V lost 4 bases and J lost 2; bases outside the gene matches: 10.

The CDR3 DNA is TGCGCCAGCAGGACCCGGGGGGGTTCGAACACCGGGGAGCTGTTTTTT. Its protein product is CASRTRGGSNTGELFF. The chain has TRBV10-2 and TRBJ2-2, with 8 bases aligning to TRBD2. Looked up from germline, CDR1 is WSHSY and CDR2 is SAAADI. The CDR3 contains 16 residues. The ends lost 6 bases at V and 0 bases at J; junction bases unmatched: 6.

For the CDR3, the DNA is TGTGCCAGCAGCCAAGGGACACTGAACACCGGGGAGCTGTTTTTT. Its protein is CASSQGTLNTGELFF. The chain links TRBV6-1 to TRBJ2-2; D may be TRBD1 (6 bases). This CDR3 region has 15 residues. CDR1 and CDR2 from the germline V gene are MNHNS and SASEGT. The V end lost 6 bases, the J end lost 1 base, and 12 bases lay between the germline ends.

The chain employs TRBV7-9 and TRBJ2-1; 11 positions match TRBD2. V lost 5 bases to trimming and J lost 8 bases; unmatched junction nucleotides: 8. The CDR3 loop spans 15 amino acids. Germline CDR1 SEHNR, CDR2 FQNEAQ (reference sequence). The CDR3 DNA reads as TGTGCCAGCAGCGCGGGACTAGCGGAGAGGGATGAGCAGTTCTTC. Residues: CASSAGLAERDEQFF.

The chain links TRBV12-3 or TRBV12-4 to TRBJ2-3; D is unclear. The CDR3 sequence is 13 residues long. V lost 10 bases and J 2 bases, leaving 13 bases between the germline ends. The CDR3 loop reads CAIGHPNTDTQYF. Here the CDR3 DNA reads TGTGCCATTGGGCACCCCAACACAGATACGCAGTATTTT.

This clonotype was observed a few times. This chain connects TRBV12-3 or TRBV12-4 to TRBJ2-3, with D tentatively TRBD1 (7 bases). The CDR3 runs 15 residues. Trimming cost V 4 bases and J 4 bases, with 15 bases left between them. Here the CDR3 reads CASSYRRGASDTQYF. Written as DNA, the CDR3 is TGTGCCAGCAGTTACCGCAGGGGGGCTTCAGATACGCAGTATTTT.